This TCR beta chain was obtained from a study of lymphopenia after photon versus proton radiotherapy. Using immunoSEQ multiplex PCR, the repertoire was profiled, and TCRdb retains in-frame clones only, with some absent. The sample includes some 70,000 clones, over 80% seen only once; the top ten take about 10%. Looked up from germline, CDR1 is SGHNT and CDR2 is YYREEE (reference sequence). V lost 0 bases and J lost 1, with 11 bases in between. CDR3 length equals 16 residues. The starting material was peripheral blood, obtained from a patient treated with proton-based radiotherapy. This chain uses TRBV5-4 with TRBJ1-5, with D possibly TRBD1 on 6 matching bases. The origin of this receptor is an older man with esophageal cancer. The CDR3 loop is CASSLGGPSSNQPQHF. In DNA form, the CDR3 reads TGTGCCAGCAGCTTGGGGGGGCCGTCGAGCAATCAGCCCCAGCATTTT.